These 7 T cell receptor beta chains originate from one sample sequenced in a study of T cell repertoires in cytomegalovirus infection. TCRdb independently ran MiXCR on the reads; one entry per CDR3 protein. Among 450,000 to 550,000 distinct CDR3 sequences listed, roughly 46% were seen once. These TCRs' antigens remain unknown. The sample here was cultured PBMCs, taken from culture after CMV antigen stimulation. All receptors come from a human donor in good health (CMV status not recorded). Some clones in this sample may be carry-over from other donors' samples.

The chain couples TRBV6-1 to TRBJ1-1, with no clear D. There are 11 residues in the CDR3. V gave up 5 bases and J gave up 3 bases, with 4 bases separating them. Germline assignment: CDR1 MNHNS and CDR2 SASEGT. The CDR3 region has the DNA TGTGCCAGCAGTATATACACTGAAGCTTTCTTT. Its translation: CASSIYTEAFF.

This clonotype was counted at least ten times. CDR3 amino acids: CASSPGQGGYEQYF. CDR3 sequence (DNA): TGTGCCAGCAGCCCGGGACAGGGGGGCTACGAGCAGTACTTC. This chain connects TRBV7-6 to TRBJ2-7; 11 bases match TRBD1. CDR1 is SGHVS, CDR2 FNYEAQ, per germline. Unmatched junction bases numbered 3, after V lost 5 bases and J lost 3 bases. This CDR3 is 14 amino acids long.

This clonotype was detected a few times. The V gene is TRBV7-9, the J gene TRBJ2-3; TRBD1 or TRBD2 may be the D gene (5 bases each). Germline loops: CDR1 SEHNR, CDR2 FQNEAQ (reference sequence). Trimming shortened V by 4 bases and J by 4 bases, and 15 bases separated the two germline ends. The CDR3 is made up of 15 amino acids. The CDR3 loop reads CASSSGTKNPDTQYF. CDR3 coding DNA: TGTGCCAGCAGCTCCGGGACGAAAAACCCAGATACGCAGTATTTT.

V gene TRBV7-8 combines with J gene TRBJ1-6; 7 bases fit TRBD1. The CDR3 length is 14 residues. The J segment lost 11 bases and the V segment lost 5 bases, leaving 9 bases of the junction unmatched. Looked up from germline, CDR1 is SGHVS and CDR2 is FQNEAQ. CDR3 bases: TGTGCCAGCAGCGAAACAGGGGTTCGCCCACCCCTCCACTTT. Protein product: CASSETGVRPPLHF.

The V and J genes are TRBV15 and TRBJ2-3; D is possibly TRBD2 (5 bases). Trimming took off 0 bases at V and 8 bases at J, with 15 bases between the two ends. The germline gives CDR1 LNHNV, CDR2 YYDKDF (reference sequence). The CDR3 spans 15 residues. The CDR3 spells CATSRDLSRRGTQYF. In DNA, the CDR3 is TGTGCCACCAGCAGAGATCTGTCGCGACGGGGTACGCAGTATTTT.

Details on this clonotype: A read error may produce the germline difference seen at one junction end. The chain is built from TRBV5-3 and TRBJ1-5, with D uncertain. TRBV5-3 is identified as an open reading frame with a role that is uncertain. CDR3 size: 15 residues. Here the CDR3 DNA reads TGTGCCAGCAGCTTGGACGGATTGCAGTTAGAACCCCAGCATTTT. Protein sequence: CASSLDGLQLEPQHF.

This chain joins TRBV20-1 and TRBJ2-1; D remains ambiguous. Germline CDR1 reads DFQATT; CDR2 reads SNEGSKA (reference sequence). The CDR3 is made up of 16 amino acids. V lost 4 bases to trimming and J lost 0 bases, with 16 bases between them. CDR3 sequence reads: CSATPLTPSSYNEQFF. Here the CDR3 DNA reads TGCAGTGCTACCCCTTTGACTCCATCCTCCTACAATGAGCAGTTCTTC.